The rows below give T cell receptor beta chains drawn from one sample of a study of T cell responses to AZD1222 COVID-19 vaccine. The table came from immunoSEQ multiplex PCR; TCRdb's copy has only in-frame clones and leaves some out. The repertoire has 75,000 or so clones, 85% to 95% of them found once; the top ten carry 25% to 30%. The specimen was peripheral blood, collected 28 days after the second AZD1222 dose. These receptor sequences come from an adult who received the AZD1222 COVID-19 vaccine. CDR3s include the opening cysteine and the closing phenylalanine or tryptophan. The D gene is left open where the match is weak. Only part of the rows carry a size: once, few, many, or a class if the clone is expanded.

15	-	-	TRBV5-1	TRBJ2-3	TGCGCCAGCAGCTTGGGGCTAGCGAGCACAGATACGCAGTATTTT	CASSLGLASTDTQYF
16	-	-	TRBV18	TRBJ1-5	TGTGCCAGCTCAATTTCCGGGACCAATAGCAATCAGCCCCAGCATTTT	CASSISGTNSNQPQHF
16	-	TRBD2	TRBV6-6	TRBJ2-7	TGTGCCAGCAGTACAATCCCCCAGCGGGGGTCCTACGAGCAGTACTTC	CASSTIPQRGSYEQYF
14	-	-	TRBV28	TRBJ2-5	TGTGCCAGCAGTTTTCAGGGGTCCAAAGAGACCCAGTACTTC	CASSFQGSKETQYF
19	once	-	TRBV10-1	TRBJ1-4	TGCGCCAGCAGTGACAGGGGTGGTACGTCGGCCGCTAAGAATGAAAAACTGTTTTTT	CASSDRGGTSAAKNEKLFF
15	-	-	TRBV6-4	TRBJ2-3	TGTGCCAGCAGTGTATCCCTCGAAACCACAGATACGCAGTATTTT	CASSVSLETTDTQYF
14	-	-	TRBV10-2	TRBJ2-1	TGCGCCAGCAGTGATGCGCGGACTTACAATGAGCAGTTCTTC	CASSDARTYNEQFF
13	-	-	TRBV3-1/TRBV3-2	TRBJ1-1	TGTGCCAGCAGCTTTTACCAGGGAACTGAAGCTTTCTTT	CASSFYQGTEAFF
14	once	TRBD1	TRBV27	TRBJ2-2	TGTGCCAGCGGGTGGGACAGCCAGGCCGGGGAGCTGTTTTTT	CASGWDSQAGELFF
20	-	TRBD2	TRBV5-4	TRBJ2-3	TGTGCCAGCAGCTTGACCCTTCGGACTAGCGGGAGCAGGGGTACAGATACGCAGTATTTT	CASSLTLRTSGSRGTDTQYF
15	-	TRBD2	TRBV5-1	TRBJ2-7	TGTGCCAGCAGCGGGACTAGCGCTTACTCCTACGAGCAGTACTTC	CASSGTSAYSYEQYF
14	-	-	TRBV10-3	TRBJ2-2	TGTGCCATCAGTGAAGGTTCGGCGTCGGGGGAGCTGTTTTTT	CAISEGSASGELFF
17	-	-	TRBV2	TRBJ2-1	TGTGCCAGCAGTGAAGCGCTAGGGGGAAGCTCCTACAATGAGCAGTTCTTC	CASSEALGGSSYNEQFF
16	-	-	TRBV2	TRBJ1-6	TGTGCCAGCAGTGATGGCTTCAGCTCCTATAATTCACCCCTCCACTTT	CASSDGFSSYNSPLHF
16	-	TRBD2	TRBV4-1	TRBJ2-5	TGCGCCAGCAGCCATCCGGGACTAGCGGGAGGAAAGACCCAGTACTTC	CASSHPGLAGGKTQYF
20	-	-	TRBV28	TRBJ2-1	TGTGCCAGCAGTCCGCTGGGGACAGGGTTGGGCCTAGCGGGAGTTGATGAGCAGTTCTTC	CASSPLGTGLGLAGVDEQFF
13	-	TRBD2	TRBV9	TRBJ2-3	TGTGCCAGCAAGCTAGCGGGCACAGATACGCAGTATTTT	CASKLAGTDTQYF
13	-	-	TRBV11-3	TRBJ2-3	TGTGCCAGCAGCTTAGGACACGGGGATACGCAGTATTTT	CASSLGHGDTQYF
19	-	TRBD2	TRBV19	TRBJ2-5	TGTGCCAGTAGTATAGAAACCAGAGGGGCTAGCGGCACCTCGGAGACCCAGTACTTC	CASSIETRGASGTSETQYF
15	-	TRBD1	TRBV9	TRBJ2-1	TGTGCCAGCAGCTACGACAGGGAGCGAAGCAATGAGCAGTTCTTC	CASSYDRERSNEQFF
13	-	-	TRBV28	TRBJ1-2	TGTGCCAGCAGCCAGGGTGAAGGGTATGGCTACACCTTC	CASSQGEGYGYTF
16	-	TRBD2	TRBV7-3	TRBJ2-1	TGTGCCAGCAGTCTTAGGTTAGCGGGAGGGCCGGGTGAGCAGTTCTTC	CASSLRLAGGPGEQFF
16	-	-	TRBV2	TRBJ2-1	TGTGCCAGCATTCTACTCCGGGACGTAGGGTCCGATGAGCAGTTCTTC	CASILLRDVGSDEQFF
17	-	TRBD2	TRBV4-2	TRBJ2-3	TGTGCCAGCAGCCTAGGGGAGGGCGGGAGTGGTGCAGATACGCAGTATTTT	CASSLGEGGSGADTQYF
12	-	-	TRBV6-1	TRBJ1-1	TGTGCCAGCAGTGACCGGGACCGTGAAGCTTTCTTT	CASSDRDREAFF
16	once	-	TRBV7-3	TRBJ2-5	TGTGCCAGCAGCCCCGGGGGCGTTCGGAACCAAGAGACCCAGTACTTC	CASSPGGVRNQETQYF
19	-	TRBD1	TRBV5-1	TRBJ2-1	TGCGCCAGCAGCTTCTCCGCCGGGACAGGGGCGGGTTCCTACAATGAGCAGTTCTTC	CASSFSAGTGAGSYNEQFF
14	-	-	TRBV28	TRBJ2-7	TGTGCCAGCAGCCCCCCCACCAGGGTCCCCGAGCAGTACTTC	CASSPPTRVPEQYF
16	-	-	TRBV2	TRBJ2-1	TGTGCCAGCAGGGGGGTAGGAGGGGAGGCATACAATGAGCAGTTCTTC	CASRGVGGEAYNEQFF
16	-	TRBD2	TRBV5-4	TRBJ2-7	TGTGCCAGCAGCTTGGAACTAGCGGGAGCGGTCGACGAGCAGTACTTC	CASSLELAGAVDEQYF